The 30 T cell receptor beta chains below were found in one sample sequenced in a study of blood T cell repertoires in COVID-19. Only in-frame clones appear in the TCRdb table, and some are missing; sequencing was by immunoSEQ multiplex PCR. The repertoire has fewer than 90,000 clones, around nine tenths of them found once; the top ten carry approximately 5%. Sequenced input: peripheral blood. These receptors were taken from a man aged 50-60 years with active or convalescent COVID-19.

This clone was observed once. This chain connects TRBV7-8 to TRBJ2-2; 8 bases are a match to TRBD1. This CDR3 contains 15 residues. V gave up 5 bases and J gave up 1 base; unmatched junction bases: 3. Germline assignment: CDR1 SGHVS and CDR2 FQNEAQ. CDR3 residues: CASSRTGLNTGELFF. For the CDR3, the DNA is TGTGCCAGCAGCCGGACAGGGTTGAACACCGGGGAGCTGTTTTTT.

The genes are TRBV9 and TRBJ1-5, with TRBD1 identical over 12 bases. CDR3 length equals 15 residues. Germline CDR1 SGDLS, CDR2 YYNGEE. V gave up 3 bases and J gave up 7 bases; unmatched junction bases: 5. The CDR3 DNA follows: TGTGCCAGCAGCGCGACCGGGACAGGGGGCCAGCCCCAGCATTTT. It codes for CASSATGTGGQPQHF.

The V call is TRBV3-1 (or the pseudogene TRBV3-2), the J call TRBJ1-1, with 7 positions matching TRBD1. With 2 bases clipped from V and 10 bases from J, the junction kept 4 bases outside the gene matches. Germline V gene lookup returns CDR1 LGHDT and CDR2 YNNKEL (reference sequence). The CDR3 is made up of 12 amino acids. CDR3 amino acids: CASSQFDRAAFF. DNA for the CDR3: TGTGCCAGCAGCCAATTCGACAGGGCAGCTTTCTTT.

The CDR3 nucleotides are TGTGCCAGCAGTTTAAGTGACAGGGGGGCCGAGCAGTACGTC. Translated: CASSLSDRGAEQYV. The rearrangement joins TRBV28 to TRBJ2-7, with TRBD1 matching 9 bases. Germline CDR1 MDHEN, CDR2 SYDVKM. The junction had 5 bases not matched to a gene; V was cut back by 2 bases and J by 6 bases. The CDR3 contains 14 residues.

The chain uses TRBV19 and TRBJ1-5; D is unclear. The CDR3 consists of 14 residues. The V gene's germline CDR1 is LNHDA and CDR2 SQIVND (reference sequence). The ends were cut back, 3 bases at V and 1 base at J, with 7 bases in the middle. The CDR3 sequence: CASSMWASNQPQHF. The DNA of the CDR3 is TGTGCCAGTAGTATGTGGGCGAGCAATCAGCCCCAGCATTTT.

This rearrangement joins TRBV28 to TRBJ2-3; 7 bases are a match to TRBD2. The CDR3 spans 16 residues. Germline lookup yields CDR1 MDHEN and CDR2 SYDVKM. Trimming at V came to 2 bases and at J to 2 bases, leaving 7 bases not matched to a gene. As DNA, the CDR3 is TGTGCCAGCAGTTTAGAGGGCCGGGACTACACAGATACGCAGTATTTT. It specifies CASSLEGRDYTDTQYF.

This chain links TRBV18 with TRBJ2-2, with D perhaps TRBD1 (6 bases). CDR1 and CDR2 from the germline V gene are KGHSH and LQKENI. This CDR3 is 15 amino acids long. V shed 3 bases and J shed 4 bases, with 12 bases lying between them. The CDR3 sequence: CASSPAQGSTGELFF. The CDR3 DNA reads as TGTGCCAGCTCACCGGCACAGGGATCCACCGGGGAGCTGTTTTTT.

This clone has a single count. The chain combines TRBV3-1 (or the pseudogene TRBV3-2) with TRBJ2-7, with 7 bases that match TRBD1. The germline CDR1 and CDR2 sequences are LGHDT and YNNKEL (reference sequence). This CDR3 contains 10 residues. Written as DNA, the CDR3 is TGTAGAGACAGGGCCTACGAGCAGTACTTC. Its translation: CRDRAYEQYF.

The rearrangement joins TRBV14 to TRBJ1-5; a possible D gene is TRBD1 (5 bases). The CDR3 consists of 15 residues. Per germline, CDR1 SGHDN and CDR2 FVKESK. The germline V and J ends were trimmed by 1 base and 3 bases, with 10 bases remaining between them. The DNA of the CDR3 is TGTGCCAGCAGCCAAGGGCAGGGAAACAATCAGCCCCAGCATTTT. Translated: CASSQGQGNNQPQHF. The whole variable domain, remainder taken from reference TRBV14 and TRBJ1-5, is EAGVTQFPSHSVIEKGQTVTLRCDPISGHDNLYWYRRVMGKEIKFLLHFVKESKQDESGMPNNRFLAERTGGTYSTLKVQPAELEDSGVYFCASSQGQGNNQPQHFGDGTRLSIL.

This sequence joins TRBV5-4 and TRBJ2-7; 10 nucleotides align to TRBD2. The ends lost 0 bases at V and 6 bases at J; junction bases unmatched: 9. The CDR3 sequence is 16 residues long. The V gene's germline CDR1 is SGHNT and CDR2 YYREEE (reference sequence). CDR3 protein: CASSLALGVAGGEQYF. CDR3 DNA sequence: TGTGCCAGCAGCTTGGCCCTAGGGGTAGCGGGGGGCGAGCAGTACTTC.

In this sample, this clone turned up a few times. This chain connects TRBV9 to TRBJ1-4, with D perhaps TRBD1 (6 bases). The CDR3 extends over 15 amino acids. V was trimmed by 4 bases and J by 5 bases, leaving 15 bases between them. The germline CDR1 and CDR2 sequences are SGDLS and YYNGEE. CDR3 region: CASSPSGQENEKLFF. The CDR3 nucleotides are TGTGCCAGCAGCCCGTCGGGACAAGAAAATGAAAAACTGTTTTTT.

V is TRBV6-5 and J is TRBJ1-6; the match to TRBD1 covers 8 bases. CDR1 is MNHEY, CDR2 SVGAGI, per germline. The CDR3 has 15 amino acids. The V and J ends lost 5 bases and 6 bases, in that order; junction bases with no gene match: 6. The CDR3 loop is CASSPQGASNSPLHF. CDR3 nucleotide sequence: TGTGCCAGCAGTCCCCAGGGGGCAAGTAATTCACCCCTCCACTTT.

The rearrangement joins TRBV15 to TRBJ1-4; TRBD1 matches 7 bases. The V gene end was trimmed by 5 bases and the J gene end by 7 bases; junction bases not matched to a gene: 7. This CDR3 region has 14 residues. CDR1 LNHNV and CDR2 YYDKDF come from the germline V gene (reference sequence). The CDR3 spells CATSSDRVGEKLFF. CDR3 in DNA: TGTGCCACCAGCTCTGACAGGGTCGGTGAAAAACTGTTTTTT.

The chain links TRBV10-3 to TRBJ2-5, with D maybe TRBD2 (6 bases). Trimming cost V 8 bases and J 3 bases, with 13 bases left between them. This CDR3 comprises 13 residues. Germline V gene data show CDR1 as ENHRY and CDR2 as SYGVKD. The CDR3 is CAISGTHEETQYF. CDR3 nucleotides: TGTGCCATCTCAGGGACTCATGAAGAGACCCAGTACTTC.

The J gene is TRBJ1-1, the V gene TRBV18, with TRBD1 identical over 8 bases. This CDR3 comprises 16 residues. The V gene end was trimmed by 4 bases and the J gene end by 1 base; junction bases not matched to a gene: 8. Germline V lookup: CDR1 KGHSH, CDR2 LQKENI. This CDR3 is CASSLNRGVRNTEAFF. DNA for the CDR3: TGTGCCAGCTCACTCAACAGGGGGGTTCGGAACACTGAAGCTTTCTTT.

CDR3 loop: CASSPRTGDSYEQYF. In DNA form, the CDR3 reads TGTGCCAGCAGCCCCAGGACAGGGGACTCCTACGAGCAGTACTTC. The chain couples TRBV3-1 (or the pseudogene TRBV3-2) to TRBJ2-7; 9 bases are a match to TRBD1. The CDR3 runs 15 residues. Germline V gene sequence: CDR1 LGHDT, CDR2 YNNKEL (reference sequence). V lost 4 bases and J lost 0; bases outside the gene matches: 4.

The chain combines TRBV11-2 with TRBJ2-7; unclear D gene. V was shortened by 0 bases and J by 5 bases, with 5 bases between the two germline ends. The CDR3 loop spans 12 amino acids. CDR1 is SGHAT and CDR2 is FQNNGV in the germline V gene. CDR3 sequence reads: CASSLDRDEQYF. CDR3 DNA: TGTGCCAGCAGCTTAGATCGTGACGAGCAGTACTTC.

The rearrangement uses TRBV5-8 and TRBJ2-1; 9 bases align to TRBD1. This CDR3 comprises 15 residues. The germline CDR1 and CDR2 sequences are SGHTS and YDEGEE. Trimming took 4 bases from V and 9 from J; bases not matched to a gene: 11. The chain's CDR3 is CASSLGQGAFSEQFF. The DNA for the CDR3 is TGTGCCAGCAGCCTGGGACAGGGAGCATTCAGTGAGCAGTTCTTC. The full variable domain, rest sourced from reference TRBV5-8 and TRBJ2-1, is EAGVTQSPTHLIKTRGQQATLRCSPISGHTSVYWYQQALGLGLQFLLWYDEGEERNRGNFPPRFSGRQFPNYSSELNVNALELEDSALYLCASSLGQGAFSEQFFGPGTRLTVL.

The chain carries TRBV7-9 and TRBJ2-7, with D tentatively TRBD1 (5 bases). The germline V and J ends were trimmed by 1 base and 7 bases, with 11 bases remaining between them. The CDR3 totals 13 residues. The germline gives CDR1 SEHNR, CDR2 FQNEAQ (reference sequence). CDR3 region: CASSLGAGFEQYV. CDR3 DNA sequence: TGTGCCAGCAGCTTAGGGGCAGGGTTTGAGCAGTACGTC.

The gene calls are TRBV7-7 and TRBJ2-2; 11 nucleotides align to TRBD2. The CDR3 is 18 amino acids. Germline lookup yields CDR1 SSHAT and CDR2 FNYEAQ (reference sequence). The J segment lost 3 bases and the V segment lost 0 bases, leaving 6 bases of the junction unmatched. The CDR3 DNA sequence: TGTGCCAGCAGCTTAGCCCCACCGGGACTAGCGGACACCGGGGAGCTGTTTTTT. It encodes CASSLAPPGLADTGELFF.

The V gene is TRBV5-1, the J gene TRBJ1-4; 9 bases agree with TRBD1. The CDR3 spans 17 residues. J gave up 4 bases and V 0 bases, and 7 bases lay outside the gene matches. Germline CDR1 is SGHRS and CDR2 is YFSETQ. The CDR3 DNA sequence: TGCGCCAGCAGCTTGGAGGGGACAGGGCGCCTTAATGAAAAACTGTTTTTT. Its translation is CASSLEGTGRLNEKLFF.

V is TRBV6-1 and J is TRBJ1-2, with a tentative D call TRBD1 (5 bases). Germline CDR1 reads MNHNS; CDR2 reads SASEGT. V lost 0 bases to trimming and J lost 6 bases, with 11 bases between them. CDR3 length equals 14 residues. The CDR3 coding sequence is TGTGCCAGCAGTGAAGCGGGGGGGTTCGATGGCTACACCTTC. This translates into CASSEAGGFDGYTF.

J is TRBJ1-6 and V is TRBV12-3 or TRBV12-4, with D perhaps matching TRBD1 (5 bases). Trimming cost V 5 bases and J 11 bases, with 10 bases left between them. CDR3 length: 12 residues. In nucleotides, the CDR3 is TGTGCCAGCAGTCCATGGGGCCCACCCCTCCACTTT. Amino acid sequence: CASSPWGPPLHF.

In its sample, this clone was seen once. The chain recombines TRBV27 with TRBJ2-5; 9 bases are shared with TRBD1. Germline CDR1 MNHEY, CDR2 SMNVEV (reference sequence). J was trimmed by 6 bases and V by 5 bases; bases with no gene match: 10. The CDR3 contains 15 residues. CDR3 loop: CASSPGDREVKTQYF. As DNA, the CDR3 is TGTGCCAGCAGTCCGGGGGACAGGGAAGTGAAGACCCAGTACTTC.

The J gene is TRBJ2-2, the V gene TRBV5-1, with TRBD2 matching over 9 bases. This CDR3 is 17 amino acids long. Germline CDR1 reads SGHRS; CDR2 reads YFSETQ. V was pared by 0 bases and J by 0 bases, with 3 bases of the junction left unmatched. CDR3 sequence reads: CASSLALAGPNTGELFF. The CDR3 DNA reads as TGCGCCAGCAGCTTGGCGCTAGCGGGGCCGAACACCGGGGAGCTGTTTTTT.

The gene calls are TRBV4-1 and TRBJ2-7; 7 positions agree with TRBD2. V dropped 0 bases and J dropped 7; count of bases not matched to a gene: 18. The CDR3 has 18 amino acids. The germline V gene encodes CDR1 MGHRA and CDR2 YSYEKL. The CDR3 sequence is CASSQEREKTSVGCEQYV. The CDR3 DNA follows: TGCGCCAGCAGCCAAGAAAGGGAAAAAACTAGCGTGGGCTGTGAGCAGTACGTC.

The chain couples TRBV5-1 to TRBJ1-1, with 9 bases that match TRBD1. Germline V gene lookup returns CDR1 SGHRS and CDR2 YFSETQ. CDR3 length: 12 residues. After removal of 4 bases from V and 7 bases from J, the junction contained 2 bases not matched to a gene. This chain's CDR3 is CASSGTGIEAFF. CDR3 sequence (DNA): TGCGCCAGCAGCGGGACAGGGATTGAAGCTTTCTTT.

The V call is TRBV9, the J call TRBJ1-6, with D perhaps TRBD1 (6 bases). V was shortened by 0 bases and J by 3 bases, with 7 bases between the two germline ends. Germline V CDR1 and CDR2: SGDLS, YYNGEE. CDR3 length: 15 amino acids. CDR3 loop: CASSVEGGYNSPLHF. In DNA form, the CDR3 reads TGTGCCAGCAGCGTAGAAGGGGGCTATAATTCACCCCTCCACTTT.

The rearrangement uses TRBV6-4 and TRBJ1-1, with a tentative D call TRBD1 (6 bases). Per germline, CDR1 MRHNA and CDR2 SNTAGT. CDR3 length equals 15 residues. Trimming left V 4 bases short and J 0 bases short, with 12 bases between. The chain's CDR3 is CASSGSGVMNTEAFF. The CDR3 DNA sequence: TGTGCCAGCAGTGGCTCAGGGGTTATGAACACTGAAGCTTTCTTT.

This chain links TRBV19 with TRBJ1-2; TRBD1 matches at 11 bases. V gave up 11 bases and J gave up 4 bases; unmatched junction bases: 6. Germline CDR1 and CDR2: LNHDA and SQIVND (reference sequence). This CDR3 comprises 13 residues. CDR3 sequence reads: CAARDRGFYGYTF. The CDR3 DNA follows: TGTGCCGCCCGGGACAGGGGGTTCTATGGCTACACCTTC.